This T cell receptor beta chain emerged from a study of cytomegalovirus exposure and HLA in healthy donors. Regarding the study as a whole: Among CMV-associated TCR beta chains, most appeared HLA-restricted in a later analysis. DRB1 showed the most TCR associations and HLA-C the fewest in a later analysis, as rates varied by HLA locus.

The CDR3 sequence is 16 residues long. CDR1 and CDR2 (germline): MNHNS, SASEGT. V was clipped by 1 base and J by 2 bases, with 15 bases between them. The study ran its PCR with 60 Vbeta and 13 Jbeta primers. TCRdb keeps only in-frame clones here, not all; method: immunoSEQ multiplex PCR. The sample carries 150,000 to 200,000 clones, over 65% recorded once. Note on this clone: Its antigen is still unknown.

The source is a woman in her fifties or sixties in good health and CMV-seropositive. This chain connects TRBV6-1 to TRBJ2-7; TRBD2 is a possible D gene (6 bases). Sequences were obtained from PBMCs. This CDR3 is CASSEVGGAWAYEQYF. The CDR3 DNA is TGTGCCAGCAGTGAAGTCGGCGGGGCTTGGGCCTACGAGCAGTACTTC.